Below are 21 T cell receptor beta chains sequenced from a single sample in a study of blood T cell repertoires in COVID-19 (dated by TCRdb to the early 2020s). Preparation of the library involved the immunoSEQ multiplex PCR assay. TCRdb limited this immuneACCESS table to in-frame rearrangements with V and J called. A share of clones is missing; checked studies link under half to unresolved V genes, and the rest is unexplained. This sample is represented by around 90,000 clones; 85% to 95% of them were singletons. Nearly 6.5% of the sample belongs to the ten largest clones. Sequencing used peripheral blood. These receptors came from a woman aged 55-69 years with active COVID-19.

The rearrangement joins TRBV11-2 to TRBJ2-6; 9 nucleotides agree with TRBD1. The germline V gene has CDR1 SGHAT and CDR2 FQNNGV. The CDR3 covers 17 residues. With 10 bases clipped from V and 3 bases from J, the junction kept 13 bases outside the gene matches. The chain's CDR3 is CATAEGQGIGGANVLTF. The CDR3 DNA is TGTGCCACCGCAGAGGGACAGGGTATTGGTGGGGCCAACGTCCTGACTTTC.

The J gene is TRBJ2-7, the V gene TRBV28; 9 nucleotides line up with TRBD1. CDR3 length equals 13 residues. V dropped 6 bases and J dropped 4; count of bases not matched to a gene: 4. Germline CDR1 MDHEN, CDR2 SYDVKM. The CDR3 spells CASSTGGRYEQYF. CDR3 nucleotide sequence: TGTGCCAGCAGCACAGGGGGCAGGTACGAGCAGTACTTC.

As DNA, the CDR3 is TGTGCCAGCAGCTCATACAGGGAGAAAGGGGTAGGAGCTTTCTTT. It codes for CASSSYREKGVGAFF. The chain has TRBV11-3 and TRBJ1-1; possible D gene TRBD1, 6 bases. The CDR3 has 15 amino acids. V lost 4 bases and J 10 bases, leaving 22 bases between the germline ends. Germline V gene lookup returns CDR1 SGHNT and CDR2 YENEEA.

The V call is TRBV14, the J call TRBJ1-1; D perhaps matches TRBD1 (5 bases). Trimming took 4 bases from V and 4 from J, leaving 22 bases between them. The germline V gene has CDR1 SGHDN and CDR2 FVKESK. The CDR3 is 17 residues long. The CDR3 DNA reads TGTGCCAGCAGCCCCACGACGTCTAGCGGAAGGGGCACTGAAGCTTTCTTT. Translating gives CASSPTTSSGRGTEAFF.

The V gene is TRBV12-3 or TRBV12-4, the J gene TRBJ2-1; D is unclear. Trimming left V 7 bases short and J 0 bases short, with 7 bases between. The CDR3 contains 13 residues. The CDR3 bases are TGTGCCAGCAAAACTGACTCCTACAATGAGCAGTTCTTC. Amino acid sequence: CASKTDSYNEQFF.

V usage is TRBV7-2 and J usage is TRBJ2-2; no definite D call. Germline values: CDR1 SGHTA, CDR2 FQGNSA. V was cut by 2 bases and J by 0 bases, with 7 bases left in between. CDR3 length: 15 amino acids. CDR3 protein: CASSLLQANTGELFF. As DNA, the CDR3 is TGTGCCAGCAGCTTACTTCAGGCGAACACCGGGGAGCTGTTTTTT.

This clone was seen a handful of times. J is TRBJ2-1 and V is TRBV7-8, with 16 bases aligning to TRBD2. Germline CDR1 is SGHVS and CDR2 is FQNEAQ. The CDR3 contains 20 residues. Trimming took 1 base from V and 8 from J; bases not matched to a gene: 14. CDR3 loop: CASSLGPGTSGRALKDEQFF. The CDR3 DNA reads TGTGCCAGCAGCTTAGGACCCGGGACTAGCGGGAGGGCCCTCAAGGATGAGCAGTTCTTC.

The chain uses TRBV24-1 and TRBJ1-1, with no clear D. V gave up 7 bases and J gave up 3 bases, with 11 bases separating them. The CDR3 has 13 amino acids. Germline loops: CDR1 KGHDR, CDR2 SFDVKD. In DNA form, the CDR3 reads TGTGCCACCAGGAGGGAGGCGGACACTGAAGCTTTCTTT. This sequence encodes CATRREADTEAFF.

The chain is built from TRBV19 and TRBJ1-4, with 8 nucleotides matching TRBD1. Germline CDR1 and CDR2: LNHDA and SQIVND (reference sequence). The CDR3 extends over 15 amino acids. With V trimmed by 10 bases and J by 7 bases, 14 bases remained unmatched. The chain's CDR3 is CATKNRQGRIEKLFF. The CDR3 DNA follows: TGTGCCACTAAAAATCGACAGGGGCGAATTGAAAAACTGTTTTTT.

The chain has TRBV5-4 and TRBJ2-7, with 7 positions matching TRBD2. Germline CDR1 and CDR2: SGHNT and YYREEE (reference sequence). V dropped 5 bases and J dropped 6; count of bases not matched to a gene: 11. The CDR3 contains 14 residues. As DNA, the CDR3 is TGTGCCAGCAGAACCGGGGGGTTGAATAGCGAGCAGTACTTC. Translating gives CASRTGGLNSEQYF.

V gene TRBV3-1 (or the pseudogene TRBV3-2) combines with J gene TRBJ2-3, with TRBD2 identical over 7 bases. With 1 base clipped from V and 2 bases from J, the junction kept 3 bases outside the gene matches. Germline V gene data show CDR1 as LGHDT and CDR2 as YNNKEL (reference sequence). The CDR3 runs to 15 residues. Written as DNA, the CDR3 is TGTGCCAGCAGCCAAGTAACTAGCGCCACAGATACGCAGTATTTT. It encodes CASSQVTSATDTQYF.

The CDR3 DNA reads as TGTGCCACCAGTACAGGGGCGGCGCAGCCCCAGCATTTT. Translated, it gives CATSTGAAQPQHF. The chain employs TRBV15 and TRBJ1-5; 7 positions agree with TRBD1. The CDR3 spans 13 residues. V was clipped by 6 bases and J by 7 bases; unmatched bases: 6. Germline lookup yields CDR1 LNHNV and CDR2 YYDKDF (reference sequence).

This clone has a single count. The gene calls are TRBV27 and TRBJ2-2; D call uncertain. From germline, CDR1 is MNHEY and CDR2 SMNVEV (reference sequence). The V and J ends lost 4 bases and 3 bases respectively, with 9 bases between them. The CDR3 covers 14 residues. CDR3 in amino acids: CASSYIEDTGELFF. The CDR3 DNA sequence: TGTGCCAGCAGTTACATCGAGGACACCGGGGAGCTGTTTTTT.

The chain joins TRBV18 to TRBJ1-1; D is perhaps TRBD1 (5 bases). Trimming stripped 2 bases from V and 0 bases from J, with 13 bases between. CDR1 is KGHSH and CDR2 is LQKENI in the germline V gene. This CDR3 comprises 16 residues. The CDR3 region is CASSPWAQGMNTEAFF. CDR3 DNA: TGTGCCAGCTCACCATGGGCCCAGGGTATGAACACTGAAGCTTTCTTT.

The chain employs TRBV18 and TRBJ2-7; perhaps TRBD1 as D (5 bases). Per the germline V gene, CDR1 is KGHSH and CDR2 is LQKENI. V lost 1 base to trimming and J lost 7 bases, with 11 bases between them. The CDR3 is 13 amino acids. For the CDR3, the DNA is TGTGCCAGCTCACCACAGGGGATTGGAGAGCAGTACTTC. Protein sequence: CASSPQGIGEQYF.

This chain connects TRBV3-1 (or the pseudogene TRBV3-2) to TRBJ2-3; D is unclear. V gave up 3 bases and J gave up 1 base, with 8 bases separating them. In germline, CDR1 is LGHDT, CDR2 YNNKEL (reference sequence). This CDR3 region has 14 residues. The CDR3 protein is CASSHAAGTDTQYF. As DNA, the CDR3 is TGTGCCAGCAGCCACGCGGCCGGCACAGATACGCAGTATTTT.

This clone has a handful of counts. CDR3 nucleotide sequence: TGTGCCAGCACGGTCGATAGTCAGCCCCAGCATTTT. Encoded protein: CASTVDSQPQHF. V and J are TRBV7-9 and TRBJ1-5; no definite D call. The V end was cut by 7 bases, the J end by 6 bases, with 10 bases between. Germline V gene sequence: CDR1 SEHNR, CDR2 FQNEAQ (reference sequence). This CDR3 is 12 amino acids long. Using reference TRBV7-9 and TRBJ1-5 for the parts outside the CDR3, the full variable domain is DTGVSQNPRHKITKRGQNVTFRCDPISEHNRLYWYRQTLGQGPEFLTYFQNEAQLEKSRLLSDRFSAERPKGSFSTLEIQRTEQGDSAMYLCASTVDSQPQHFGDGTRLSIL.

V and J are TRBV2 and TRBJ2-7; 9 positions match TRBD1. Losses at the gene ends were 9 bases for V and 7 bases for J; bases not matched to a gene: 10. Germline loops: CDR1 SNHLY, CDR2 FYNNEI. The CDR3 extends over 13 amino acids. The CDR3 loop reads CASNTGTGREQYF. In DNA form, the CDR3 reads TGTGCCAGTAACACTGGGACAGGGCGGGAGCAGTACTTC.

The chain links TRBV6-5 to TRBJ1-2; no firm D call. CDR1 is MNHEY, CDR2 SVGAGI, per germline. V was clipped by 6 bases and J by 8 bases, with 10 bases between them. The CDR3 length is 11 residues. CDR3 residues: CASRSKSGYTF. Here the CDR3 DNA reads TGTGCCAGCAGGTCGAAGAGCGGCTACACCTTC.

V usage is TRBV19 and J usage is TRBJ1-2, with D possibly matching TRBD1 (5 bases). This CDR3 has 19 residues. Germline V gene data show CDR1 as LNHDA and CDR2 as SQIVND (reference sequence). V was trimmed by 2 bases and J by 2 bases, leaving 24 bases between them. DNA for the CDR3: TGTGCCAGTAGTATACGATACAGGAGAACCTCATCCGGGAACTATGGCTACACCTTC. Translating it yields CASSIRYRRTSSGNYGYTF. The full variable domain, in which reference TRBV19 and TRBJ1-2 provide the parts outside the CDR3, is DGGITQSPKYLFRKEGQNVTLSCEQNLNHDAMYWYRQDPGQGLRLIYYSQIVNDFQKGDIAEGYSVSREKKESFPLTVTSAQKNPTAFYLCASSIRYRRTSSGNYGYTFGSGTRLTVV.

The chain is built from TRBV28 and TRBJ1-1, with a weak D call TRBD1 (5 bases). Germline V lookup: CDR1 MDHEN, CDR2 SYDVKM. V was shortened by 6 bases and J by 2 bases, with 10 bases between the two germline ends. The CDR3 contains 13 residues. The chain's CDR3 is CASRPQGNTEAFF. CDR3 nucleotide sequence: TGTGCCAGCAGACCTCAGGGTAACACTGAAGCTTTCTTT.